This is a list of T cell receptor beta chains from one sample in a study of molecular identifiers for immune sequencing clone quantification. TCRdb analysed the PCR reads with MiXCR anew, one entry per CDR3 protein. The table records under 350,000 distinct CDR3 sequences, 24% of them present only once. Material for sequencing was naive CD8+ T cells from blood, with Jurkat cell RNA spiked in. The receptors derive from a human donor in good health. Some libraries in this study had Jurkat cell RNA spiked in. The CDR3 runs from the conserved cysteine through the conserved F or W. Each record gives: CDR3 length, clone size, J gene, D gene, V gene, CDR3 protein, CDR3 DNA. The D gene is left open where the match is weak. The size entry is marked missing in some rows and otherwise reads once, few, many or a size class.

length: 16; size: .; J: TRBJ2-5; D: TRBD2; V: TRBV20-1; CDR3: CSAQYGVAGAQETQYF; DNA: TGCAGTGCCCAGTACGGGGTAGCGGGAGCTCAGGAGACCCAGTACTTC
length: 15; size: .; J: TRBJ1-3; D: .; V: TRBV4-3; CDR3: CASTSWVSSGNTIYF; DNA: TGCGCCAGCACCTCGTGGGTGAGCTCTGGAAACACCATATATTTT
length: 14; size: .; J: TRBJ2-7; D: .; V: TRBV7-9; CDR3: CASSLSRGVDEQYF; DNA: TGTGCCAGCAGCTTATCTAGGGGAGTCGACGAGCAGTACTTC
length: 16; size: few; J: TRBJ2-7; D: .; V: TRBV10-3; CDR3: CAISEKPGPIGHEQYF; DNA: TGTGCCATCAGTGAGAAACCGGGTCCTATCGGCCACGAGCAGTACTTC
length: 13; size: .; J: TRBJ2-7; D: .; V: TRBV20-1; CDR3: CSARAQVAYEQYF; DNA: TGCAGTGCTAGGGCGCAGGTGGCCTACGAGCAGTACTTC
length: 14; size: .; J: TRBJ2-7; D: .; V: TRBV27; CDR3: CASSLRGTAYEQYF; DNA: TGTGCCAGCAGTTTAAGGGGGACCGCCTACGAGCAGTACTTC
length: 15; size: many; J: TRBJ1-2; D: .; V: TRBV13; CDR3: CASSIYPGANYGYTF; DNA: TGTGCCAGCAGCATATATCCGGGAGCTAACTATGGCTACACCTTC
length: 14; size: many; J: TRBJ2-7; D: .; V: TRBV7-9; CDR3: CASSYQNPLDEQYF; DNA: TGTGCCAGCAGCTACCAAAACCCCTTGGACGAGCAGTACTTC
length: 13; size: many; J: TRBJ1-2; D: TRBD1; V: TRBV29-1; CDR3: CSVMGQGKEGVAF; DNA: TGCAGCGTTATGGGACAGGGAAAGGAGGGAGTCGCCTTC
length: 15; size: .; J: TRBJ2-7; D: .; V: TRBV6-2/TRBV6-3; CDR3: CASSYVGHLSYEQYF; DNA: TGTGCCAGCAGTTACGTGGGCCATCTCTCCTACGAGCAGTACTTC
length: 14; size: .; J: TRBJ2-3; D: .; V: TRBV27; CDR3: CASSFSEGADTQYF; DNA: TGTGCCAGCAGTTTCAGCGAGGGGGCAGATACGCAGTATTTT
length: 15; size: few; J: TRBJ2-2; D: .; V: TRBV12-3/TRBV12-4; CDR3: CASSFLGRGTGELFF; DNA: TGTGCCAGCAGTTTCCTGGGTAGAGGTACCGGGGAGCTGTTTTTT
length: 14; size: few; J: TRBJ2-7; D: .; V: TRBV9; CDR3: CASSVADLGYEQYF; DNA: TGTGCCAGCAGCGTAGCGGACTTGGGGTACGAGCAGTACTTC
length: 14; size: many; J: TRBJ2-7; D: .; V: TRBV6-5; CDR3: CASSYSGGADEQYF; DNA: TGTGCCAGCAGTTACTCTGGGGGGGCGGACGAGCAGTACTTC
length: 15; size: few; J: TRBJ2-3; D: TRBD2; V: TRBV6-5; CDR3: CASRGGLAGADTQYF; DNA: TGTGCCAGCAGGGGCGGACTAGCGGGAGCAGATACGCAGTATTTT
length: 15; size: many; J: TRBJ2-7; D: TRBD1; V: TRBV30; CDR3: CAWSLKTGYSFEQYF; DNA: TGTGCCTGGAGTCTCAAGACAGGGTATTCGTTCGAGCAGTACTTC
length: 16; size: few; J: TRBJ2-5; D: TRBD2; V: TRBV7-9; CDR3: CASTGTSGSRGETQYF; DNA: TGTGCCTCTACCGGGACTAGCGGGAGTAGAGGGGAGACCCAGTACTTC
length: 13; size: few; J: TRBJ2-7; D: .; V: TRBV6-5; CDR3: CASTHGATYEQYF; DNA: TGTGCCAGCACCCACGGAGCGACATACGAGCAGTACTTC
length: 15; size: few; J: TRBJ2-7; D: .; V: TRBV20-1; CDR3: CSAPRGSEAPYEQYF; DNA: TGCAGTGCTCCCAGAGGATCCGAGGCACCCTACGAGCAGTACTTC
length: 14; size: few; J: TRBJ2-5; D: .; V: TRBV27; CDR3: CASSRRGLQETQYF; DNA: TGTGCCAGCAGTCGCAGGGGCCTCCAAGAGACCCAGTACTTC
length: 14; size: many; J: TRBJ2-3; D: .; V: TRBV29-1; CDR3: CSVEGTASTDTQYF; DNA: TGCAGCGTTGAAGGGACAGCTAGCACAGATACGCAGTATTTT
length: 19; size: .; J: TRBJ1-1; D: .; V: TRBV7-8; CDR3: CASSLYPHTVYYMNTEAFF; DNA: TGTGCCAGCAGCTTATATCCTCACACGGTTTATTATATGAACACTGAAGCTTTCTTT
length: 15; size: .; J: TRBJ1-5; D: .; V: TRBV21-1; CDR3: CASSIAVTGNQPQHF; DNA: TGTGCCAGCAGCATTGCAGTGACAGGCAATCAGCCCCAGCATTTT
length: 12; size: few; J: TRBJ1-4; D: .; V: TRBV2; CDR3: CASGRMPEKLFF; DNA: TGTGCCAGCGGGAGAATGCCGGAAAAACTGTTTTTT
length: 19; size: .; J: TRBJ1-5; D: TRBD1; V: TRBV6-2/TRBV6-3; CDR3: CASSYARRTGSYSNQPQHF; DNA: TGTGCCAGCAGTTACGCGAGGAGGACAGGCAGCTATAGCAATCAGCCCCAGCATTTT
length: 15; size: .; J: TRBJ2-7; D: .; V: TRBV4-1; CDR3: CASSQDPGISYEQYF; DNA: TGCGCCAGCAGCCAAGACCCAGGGATCTCCTACGAGCAGTACTTC
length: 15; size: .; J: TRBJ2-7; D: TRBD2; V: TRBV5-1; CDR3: CASSPGLAGGCGRYF; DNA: TGCGCCAGCAGCCCCGGACTGGCGGGGGGCTGCGGGCGGTACTTC
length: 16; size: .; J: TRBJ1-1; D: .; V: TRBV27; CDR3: CASSSNSGVLDTEAFF; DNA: TGTGCCAGCAGTTCCAACTCAGGGGTCTTGGACACTGAAGCTTTCTTT
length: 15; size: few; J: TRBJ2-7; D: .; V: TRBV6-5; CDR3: CASSSSPTVSYEQYF; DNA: TGTGCCAGCAGTTCTAGCCCGACAGTGAGCTACGAGCAGTACTTC